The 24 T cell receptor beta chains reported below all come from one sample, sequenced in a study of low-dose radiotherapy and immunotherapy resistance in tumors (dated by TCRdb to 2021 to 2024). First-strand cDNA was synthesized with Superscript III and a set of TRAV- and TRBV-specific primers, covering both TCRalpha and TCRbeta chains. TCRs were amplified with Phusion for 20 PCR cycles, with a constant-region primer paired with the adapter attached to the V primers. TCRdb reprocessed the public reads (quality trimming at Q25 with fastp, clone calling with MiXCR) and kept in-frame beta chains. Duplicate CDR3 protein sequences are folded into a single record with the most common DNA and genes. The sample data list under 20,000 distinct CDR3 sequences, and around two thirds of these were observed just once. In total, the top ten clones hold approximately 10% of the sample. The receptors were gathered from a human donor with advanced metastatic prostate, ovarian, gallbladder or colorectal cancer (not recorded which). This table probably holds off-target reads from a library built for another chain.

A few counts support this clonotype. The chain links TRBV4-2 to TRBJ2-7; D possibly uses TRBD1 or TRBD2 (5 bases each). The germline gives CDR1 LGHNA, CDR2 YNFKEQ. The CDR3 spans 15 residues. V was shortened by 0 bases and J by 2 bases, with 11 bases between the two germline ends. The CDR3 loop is CASSQEPGTAYEQYF. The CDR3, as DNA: TGTGCCAGCAGCCAAGAGCCCGGGACCGCCTACGAGCAGTACTTC.

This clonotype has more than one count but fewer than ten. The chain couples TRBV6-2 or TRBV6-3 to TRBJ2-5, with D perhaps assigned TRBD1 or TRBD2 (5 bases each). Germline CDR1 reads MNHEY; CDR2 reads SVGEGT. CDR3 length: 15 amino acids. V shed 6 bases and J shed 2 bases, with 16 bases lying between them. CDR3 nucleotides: TGTGCCAGCAGAGAGGGGACGTTTACACAAGAGACCCAGTACTTC. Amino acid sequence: CASREGTFTQETQYF.

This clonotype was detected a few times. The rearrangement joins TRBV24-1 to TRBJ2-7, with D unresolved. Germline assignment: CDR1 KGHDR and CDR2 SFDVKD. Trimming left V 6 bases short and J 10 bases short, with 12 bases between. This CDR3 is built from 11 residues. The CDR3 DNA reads TGTGCCACCAGTCGCTTGGGCCAACAGTACTTC. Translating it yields CATSRLGQQYF.

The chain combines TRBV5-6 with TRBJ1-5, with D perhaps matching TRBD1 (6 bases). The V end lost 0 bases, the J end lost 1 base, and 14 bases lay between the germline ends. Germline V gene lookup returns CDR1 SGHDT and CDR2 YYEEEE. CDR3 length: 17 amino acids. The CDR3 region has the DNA TGTGCCAGCAGCTTGGGGACAGATTTAAACAGCAATCAGCCCCAGCATTTT. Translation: CASSLGTDLNSNQPQHF.

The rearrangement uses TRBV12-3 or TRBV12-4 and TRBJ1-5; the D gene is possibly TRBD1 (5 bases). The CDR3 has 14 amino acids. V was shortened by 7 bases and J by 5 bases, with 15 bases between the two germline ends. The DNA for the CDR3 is TGTGCCAGCACCCCGCCAGGGCTCTATCAGCCCCAGCATTTT. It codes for CASTPPGLYQPQHF.

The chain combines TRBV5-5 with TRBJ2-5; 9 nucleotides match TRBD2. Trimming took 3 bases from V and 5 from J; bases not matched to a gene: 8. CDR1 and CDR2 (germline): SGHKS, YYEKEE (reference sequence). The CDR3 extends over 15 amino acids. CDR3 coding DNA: TGTGCCAGCAGCTCTAGCGGGATCTATACGGAGACCCAGTACTTC. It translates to CASSSSGIYTETQYF.

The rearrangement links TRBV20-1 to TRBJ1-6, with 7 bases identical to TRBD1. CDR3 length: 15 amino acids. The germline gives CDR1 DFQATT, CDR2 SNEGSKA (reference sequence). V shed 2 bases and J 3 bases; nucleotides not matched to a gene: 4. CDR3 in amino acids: CSARPRQGYNSPLHF. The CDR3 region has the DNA TGCAGTGCTAGACCCCGACAGGGCTATAATTCACCCCTCCACTTT.

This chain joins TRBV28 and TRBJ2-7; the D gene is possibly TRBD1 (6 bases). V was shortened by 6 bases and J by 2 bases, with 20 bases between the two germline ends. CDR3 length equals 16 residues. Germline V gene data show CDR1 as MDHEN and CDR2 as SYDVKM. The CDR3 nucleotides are TGTGCCAGCAGCCTAGGAGGCCGGACAGACCCCTACGAGCAGTACTTC. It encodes CASSLGGRTDPYEQYF.

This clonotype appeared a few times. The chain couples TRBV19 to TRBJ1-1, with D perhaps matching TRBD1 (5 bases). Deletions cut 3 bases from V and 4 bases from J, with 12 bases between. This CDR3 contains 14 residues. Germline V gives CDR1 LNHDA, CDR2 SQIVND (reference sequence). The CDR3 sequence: CASSITGGGTEAFF. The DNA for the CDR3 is TGTGCCAGTAGTATTACCGGTGGGGGCACTGAAGCTTTCTTT.

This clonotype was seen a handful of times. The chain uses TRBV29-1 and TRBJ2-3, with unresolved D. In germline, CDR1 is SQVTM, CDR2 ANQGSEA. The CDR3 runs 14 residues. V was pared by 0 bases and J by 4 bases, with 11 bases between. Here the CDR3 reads CSVEDPRTADTQYF. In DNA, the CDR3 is TGCAGCGTTGAAGATCCCAGGACGGCAGATACGCAGTATTTT.

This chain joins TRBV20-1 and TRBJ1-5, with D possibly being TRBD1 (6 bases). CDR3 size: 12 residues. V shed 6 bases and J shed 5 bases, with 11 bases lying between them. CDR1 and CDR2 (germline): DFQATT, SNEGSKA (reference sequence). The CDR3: CSAQTGDQPQHF. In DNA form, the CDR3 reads TGCAGTGCGCAGACAGGAGATCAGCCCCAGCATTTT.

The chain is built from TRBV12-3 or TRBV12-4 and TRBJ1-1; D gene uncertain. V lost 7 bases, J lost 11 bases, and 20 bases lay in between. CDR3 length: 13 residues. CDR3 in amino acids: CASTPRWETRAFF. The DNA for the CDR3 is TGTGCCAGCACCCCCAGATGGGAAACACGGGCTTTCTTT.

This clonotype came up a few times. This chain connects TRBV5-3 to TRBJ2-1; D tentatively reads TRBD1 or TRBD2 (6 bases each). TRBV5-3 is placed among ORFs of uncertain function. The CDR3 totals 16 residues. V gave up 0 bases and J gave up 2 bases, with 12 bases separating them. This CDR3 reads CARSLEGGRTYNEQFF. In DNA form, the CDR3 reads TGTGCCAGAAGCTTGGAAGGGGGGAGGACCTACAATGAGCAGTTCTTC.

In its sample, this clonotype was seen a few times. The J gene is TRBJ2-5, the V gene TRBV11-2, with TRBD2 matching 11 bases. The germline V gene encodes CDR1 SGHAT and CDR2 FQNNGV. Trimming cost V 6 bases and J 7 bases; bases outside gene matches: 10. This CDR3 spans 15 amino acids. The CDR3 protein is CASRGLAAQRGTQYF. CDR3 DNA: TGTGCCAGCAGGGGACTAGCGGCCCAAAGGGGGACCCAGTACTTC.

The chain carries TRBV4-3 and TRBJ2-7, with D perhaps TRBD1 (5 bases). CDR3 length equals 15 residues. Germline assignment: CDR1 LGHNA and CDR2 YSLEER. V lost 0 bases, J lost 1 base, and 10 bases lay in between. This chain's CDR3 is CASSQDTGSSYEQYF. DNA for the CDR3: TGCGCCAGCAGCCAAGATACAGGTTCTTCCTACGAGCAGTACTTC.

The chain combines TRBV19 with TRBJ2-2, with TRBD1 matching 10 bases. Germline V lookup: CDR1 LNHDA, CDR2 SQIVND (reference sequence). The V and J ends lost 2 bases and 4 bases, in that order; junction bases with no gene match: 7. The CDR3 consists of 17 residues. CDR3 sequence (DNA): TGTGCCAGTAGTATACGCGGGACAGGGGTTAGCACCGGGGAGCTGTTTTTT. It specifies CASSIRGTGVSTGELFF.

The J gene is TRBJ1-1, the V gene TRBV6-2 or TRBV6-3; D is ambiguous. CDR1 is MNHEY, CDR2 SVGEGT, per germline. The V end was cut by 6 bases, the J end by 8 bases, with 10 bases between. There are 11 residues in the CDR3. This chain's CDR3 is CASSQTSEAFF. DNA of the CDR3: TGTGCCAGCAGCCAGACATCGGAAGCTTTCTTT.

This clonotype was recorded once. For the CDR3, the DNA is TGCGCCAGCAGCCCCGGACTGGCTTTCAATGAGCAGTTCTTC. Its translation is CASSPGLAFNEQFF. The V and J genes are TRBV5-1 and TRBJ2-1, with TRBD2 as a possible D gene (5 bases). The CDR3 has 14 residues. Germline V lookup: CDR1 SGHRS, CDR2 YFSETQ. V dropped 4 bases and J dropped 6 bases, with 14 bases sitting between them.

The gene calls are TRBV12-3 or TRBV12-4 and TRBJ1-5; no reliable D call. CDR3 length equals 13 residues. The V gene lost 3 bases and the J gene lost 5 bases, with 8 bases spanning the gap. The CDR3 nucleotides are TGTGCCAGCAGTTTGGCAAGTCATCAGCCCCAGCATTTT. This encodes CASSLASHQPQHF.

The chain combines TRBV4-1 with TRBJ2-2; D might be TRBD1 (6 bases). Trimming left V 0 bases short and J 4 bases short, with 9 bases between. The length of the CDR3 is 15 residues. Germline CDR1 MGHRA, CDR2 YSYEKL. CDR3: CASSQETGFTGELFF. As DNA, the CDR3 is TGCGCCAGCAGCCAAGAAACAGGGTTCACCGGGGAGCTGTTTTTT.

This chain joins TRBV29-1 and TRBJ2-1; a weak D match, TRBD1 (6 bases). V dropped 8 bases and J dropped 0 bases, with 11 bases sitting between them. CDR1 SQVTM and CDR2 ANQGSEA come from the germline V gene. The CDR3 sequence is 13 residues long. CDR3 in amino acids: CSLRGGSYNEQFF. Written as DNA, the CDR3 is TGCAGCCTCCGAGGGGGCTCCTACAATGAGCAGTTCTTC.

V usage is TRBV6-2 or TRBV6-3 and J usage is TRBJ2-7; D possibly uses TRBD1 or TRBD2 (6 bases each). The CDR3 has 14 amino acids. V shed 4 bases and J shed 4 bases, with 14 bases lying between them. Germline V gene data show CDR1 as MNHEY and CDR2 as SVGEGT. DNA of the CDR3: TGTGCCAGCAGTTTGCGAGGGGGGAATTACGAGCAGTACTTC. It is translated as CASSLRGGNYEQYF.

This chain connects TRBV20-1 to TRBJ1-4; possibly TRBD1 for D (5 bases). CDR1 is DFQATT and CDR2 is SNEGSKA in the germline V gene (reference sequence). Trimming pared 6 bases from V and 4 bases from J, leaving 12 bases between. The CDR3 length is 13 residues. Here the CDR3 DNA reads TGCAGTGCCTCGGACATATTTAATGAAAAACTGTTTTTT. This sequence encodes CSASDIFNEKLFF.

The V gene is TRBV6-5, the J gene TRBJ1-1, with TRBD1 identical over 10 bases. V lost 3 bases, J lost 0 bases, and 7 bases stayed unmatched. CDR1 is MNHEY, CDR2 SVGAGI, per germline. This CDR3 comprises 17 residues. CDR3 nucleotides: TGTGCCAGCAGTTATGGGGGACAGGGGCCCATGAACACTGAAGCTTTCTTT. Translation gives CASSYGGQGPMNTEAFF.